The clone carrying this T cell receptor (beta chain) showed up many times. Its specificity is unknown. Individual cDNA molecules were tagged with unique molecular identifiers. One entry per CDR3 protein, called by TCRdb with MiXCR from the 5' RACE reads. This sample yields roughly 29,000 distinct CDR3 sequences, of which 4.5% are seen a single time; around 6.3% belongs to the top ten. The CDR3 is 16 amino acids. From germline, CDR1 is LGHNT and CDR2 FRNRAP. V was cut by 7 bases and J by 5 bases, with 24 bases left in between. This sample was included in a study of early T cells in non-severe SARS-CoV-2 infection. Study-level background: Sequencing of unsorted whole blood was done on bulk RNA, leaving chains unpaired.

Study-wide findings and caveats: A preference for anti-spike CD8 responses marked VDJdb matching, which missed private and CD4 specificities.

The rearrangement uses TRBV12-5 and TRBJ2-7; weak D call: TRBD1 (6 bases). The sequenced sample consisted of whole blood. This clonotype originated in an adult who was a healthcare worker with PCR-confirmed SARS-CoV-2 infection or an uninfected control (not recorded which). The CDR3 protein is CASARPSEQGSDEQYF. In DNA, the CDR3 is TGTGCTAGTGCCAGACCCTCGGAACAGGGTTCGGACGAGCAGTACTTC.